This T cell receptor beta chain was observed in a study of blood T cells in healthy people across ages. The CDR3 loop spans 15 amino acids. Looked up from germline, CDR1 is MNHEY and CDR2 is SVGEGT. V was trimmed by 10 bases and J by 3 bases, leaving 19 bases between them. This clonotype was observed a few times. A second PCR, run for about 7 to 11 cycles, used a sample-barcoded 5' primer plus a J-beta primer mix. TCRdb re-called the 5' RACE reads through MiXCR, storing one row per CDR3 protein. The sample shows over 1,300,000 distinct CDR3 sequences, approximately 59% of them seen only once. The V and J genes are TRBV6-2 or TRBV6-3 and TRBJ1-5; the D gene is possibly TRBD1 (5 bases). The origin of this receptor is a man younger than 35 in good health. What was sequenced was blood. CDR3 nucleotides: TGTGCCACAGGGTCCATACGACAGAACAATCAGCCCCAGCATTTT. This codes for CATGSIRQNNQPQHF.